This TCR beta chain was profiled in a study of T cell responses to AZD1222 COVID-19 vaccine. Study-level findings and limits: Reports say nearly half of spike-specific TCRs go after unmutated variant regions. Spike-specific TCR breadth and depth went up after people got two AZD1222 doses. Spike-wide vaccine-associated CD4 TCRs dominated at 160-218 and 743-854. The donor group comprised mostly white British people and more females; the analysis possibly underestimated clonal diversity.

Libraries were prepared by immunoSEQ multiplex PCR; TCRdb keeps only in-frame clonotypes and omits some of them. The data contain approximately 170,000 clones, more than 90% of them seen just once; the ten biggest clones take up 1.6%. As concerns this clone: Antigen specificity is unknown.

The TCR sequence derives from an adult in good health. The starting material was peripheral blood, obtained on day 0 of AZD1222 vaccination.

The CDR3 DNA follows: TGTGCCAGCAGCTTGGGCGGGGCCCATCAGCCCCAGCATTTT. Translated: CASSLGGAHQPQHF. This rearrangement joins TRBV5-6 to TRBJ1-5, with D perhaps TRBD1 (5 bases). CDR3 length: 14 amino acids. Per germline, CDR1 SGHDT and CDR2 YYEEEE. Trimming took 0 bases from V and 5 from J, leaving 9 bases between them.